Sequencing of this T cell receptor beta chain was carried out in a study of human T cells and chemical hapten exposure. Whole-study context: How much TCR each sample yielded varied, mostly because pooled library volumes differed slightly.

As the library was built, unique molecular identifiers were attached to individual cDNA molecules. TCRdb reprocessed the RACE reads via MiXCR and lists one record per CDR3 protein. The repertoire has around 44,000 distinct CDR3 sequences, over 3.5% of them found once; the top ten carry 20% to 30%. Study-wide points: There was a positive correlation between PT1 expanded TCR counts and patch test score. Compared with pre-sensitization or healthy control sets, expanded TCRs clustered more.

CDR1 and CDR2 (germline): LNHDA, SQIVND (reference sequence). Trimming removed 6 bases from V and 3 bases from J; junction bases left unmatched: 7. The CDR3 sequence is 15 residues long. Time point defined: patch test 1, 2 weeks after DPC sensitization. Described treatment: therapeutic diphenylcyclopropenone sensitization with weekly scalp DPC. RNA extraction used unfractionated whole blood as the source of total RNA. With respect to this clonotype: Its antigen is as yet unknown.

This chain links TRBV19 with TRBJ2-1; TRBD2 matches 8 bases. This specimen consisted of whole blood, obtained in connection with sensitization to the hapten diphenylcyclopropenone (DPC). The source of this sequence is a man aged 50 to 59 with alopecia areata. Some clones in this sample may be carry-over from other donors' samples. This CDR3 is CASSREGSFYNEQFF. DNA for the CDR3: TGTGCCAGTAGCCGGGAGGGCAGTTTCTACAATGAGCAGTTCTTC.